One sample yielded the 13 T cell receptor beta chains listed below, sequenced in a study of human T cells and chemical hapten exposure. This sample's time point: patch test 2, 6 weeks after DPC sensitization. Treatment in this sample: therapeutic diphenylcyclopropenone sensitization with weekly scalp DPC. TCRdb called the RACE reads again in MiXCR, with one record for every CDR3 protein. The sample has roughly 94,000 distinct CDR3 sequences, 9.3% seen once; the top ten hold about 2%. The input for sequencing was whole blood, taken in connection with sensitization to the hapten diphenylcyclopropenone (DPC). These receptors originate from a woman in her forties with alopecia areata. Some clones in this sample may be carry-over from other donors' samples.

The table lists this clonotype with many counts. The gene calls are TRBV6-6 and TRBJ1-3; D might be TRBD1 (5 bases). V lost 2 bases and J 0 bases, leaving 14 bases between the germline ends. This CDR3 contains 17 residues. The germline V gene encodes CDR1 MNHNY and CDR2 SVGAGI (reference sequence). CDR3 coding DNA: TGTGCCAGCAGTTACCGAGCGGGGGAGGCCTCTGGAAACACCATATATTTT. Translated, it gives CASSYRAGEASGNTIYF.

This clonotype was observed many times. The genes are TRBV2 and TRBJ2-3; 7 bases are a match to TRBD2. V lost 4 bases, J lost 3 bases, and 7 bases stayed unmatched. The CDR3 has 15 amino acids. CDR1 is SNHLY, CDR2 FYNNEI, per germline. DNA of the CDR3: TGTGCCAGCAGTGCCGCGGGAGCTGAAACAGATACGCAGTATTTT. As protein: CASSAAGAETDTQYF. The full variable domain, completed using reference TRBV2 and TRBJ2-3, is EPEVTQTPSHQVTQMGQEVILRCVPISNHLYFYWYRQILGQKVEFLVSFYNNEISEKSEIFDDQFSVERPDGSNFTLKIRSTKLEDSAMYFCASSAAGAETDTQYFGPGTRLTVL.

The J gene is TRBJ1-2, the V gene TRBV27; D is perhaps TRBD1 (6 bases). The CDR3 consists of 14 residues. Germline loops: CDR1 MNHEY, CDR2 SMNVEV (reference sequence). The V and J ends lost 6 bases and 4 bases respectively, with 15 bases between them. The CDR3 sequence is CASRQSGAPYGYTF. CDR3 DNA sequence: TGTGCCAGCAGACAGTCAGGGGCCCCCTATGGCTACACCTTC.

This clonotype was counted many times. V gene TRBV6-2 or TRBV6-3 combines with J gene TRBJ2-3; tentatively, D is TRBD1 (6 bases). This CDR3 has 14 amino acids. The V gene lost 4 bases and the J gene lost 5 bases, with 13 bases spanning the gap. The germline gives CDR1 MNHEY, CDR2 SVGEGT. CDR3 region: CASSSRLGGDTQYF. In DNA form, the CDR3 reads TGTGCCAGCAGTTCGCGTTTAGGGGGAGATACGCAGTATTTT.

This clonotype was picked up many times. This sequence joins TRBV29-1 and TRBJ2-7; D call uncertain. V lost 5 bases and J lost 4, with 12 bases in between. Germline V lookup: CDR1 SQVTM, CDR2 ANQGSEA. The CDR3 is 12 amino acids. As DNA, the CDR3 is TGCAGCGTTTCGGACCCACCATACGAGCAGTACTTC. It codes for CSVSDPPYEQYF.

This chain links TRBV28 with TRBJ2-7; 9 nucleotides align to TRBD1. The length of the CDR3 is 12 residues. CDR1 and CDR2 (germline): MDHEN, SYDVKM. V lost 9 bases, J lost 2 bases, and 2 bases stayed unmatched. In nucleotides, the CDR3 is TGTGCCAGGGGACAGGGCCCCTACGAGCAGTACTTC. It encodes CARGQGPYEQYF.

In its sample, this clonotype was seen many times. The chain uses TRBV2 and TRBJ2-1, with 8 bases lining up with TRBD2. CDR1 SNHLY and CDR2 FYNNEI come from the germline V gene. CDR3 length equals 16 residues. V dropped 7 bases and J dropped 5; count of bases not matched to a gene: 13. The CDR3 DNA follows: TGTGCCAGCACTCCGAGAGGGCGGGAGGTGGACAATGAGCAGTTCTTC. Amino acids: CASTPRGREVDNEQFF.

This clonotype occurred a few times. This chain links TRBV20-1 with TRBJ1-2; a possible D gene is TRBD1 (5 bases). CDR3 length equals 18 residues. In germline, CDR1 is DFQATT, CDR2 SNEGSKA (reference sequence). V shed 3 bases and J shed 3 bases, with 26 bases lying between them. The CDR3 DNA is TGCAGTGCTAGTGTTGGCCCCGCGGCTGGACAATCTCACTATGGCTACACCTTC. Its protein product is CSASVGPAAGQSHYGYTF.

This clonotype was seen at least ten times. This rearrangement joins TRBV20-1 to TRBJ1-4, with 11 bases aligning to TRBD1. Germline-derived CDR1 and CDR2 are DFQATT and SNEGSKA (reference sequence). CDR3 length: 15 residues. With 0 bases clipped from V and 6 bases from J, the junction kept 3 bases outside the gene matches. The CDR3 loop reads CSAREGQGGYEKLFF. The CDR3, as DNA: TGCAGTGCTAGAGAGGGACAGGGGGGTTATGAAAAACTGTTTTTT.

This clonotype was observed many times. This CDR3 reads CSVVDRVSYEQYF. The DNA of the CDR3 is TGCAGCGTTGTTGACAGGGTCTCCTACGAGCAGTACTTC. The chain is built from TRBV29-1 and TRBJ2-7, with TRBD1 identical over 7 bases. The CDR3 contains 13 residues. The V gene end was trimmed by 4 bases and the J gene end by 0 bases; junction bases not matched to a gene: 3. Germline V gene lookup returns CDR1 SQVTM and CDR2 ANQGSEA.

This clonotype has at least ten counts. The V gene is TRBV7-8, the J gene TRBJ2-3; possible D gene TRBD1, 5 bases. The CDR3 runs 16 residues. Deletions cut 4 bases from V and 0 bases from J, with 14 bases between. The V gene's germline CDR1 is SGHVS and CDR2 FQNEAQ. The CDR3 region is CASSSSRTISTDTQYF. The CDR3 nucleotides are TGTGCCAGCAGCTCCTCGAGGACAATAAGCACAGATACGCAGTATTTT.

There are many counts of this clonotype. The J gene is TRBJ2-1, the V gene TRBV7-2, with a tentative D call TRBD1 (6 bases). V was clipped by 2 bases and J by 2 bases, with 10 bases between them. CDR1 and CDR2 from the germline V gene are SGHTA and FQGNSA. The CDR3 contains 15 residues. The CDR3 spells CASSLLGGTYNEQFF. CDR3 nucleotides: TGTGCCAGCAGCTTACTAGGGGGTACCTACAATGAGCAGTTCTTC.

The genes are TRBV4-1 and TRBJ2-3; possible D gene TRBD2, 7 bases. Germline V gene data show CDR1 as MGHRA and CDR2 as YSYEKL. The CDR3 has 20 residues. Trimming removed 0 bases at V and 6 bases at J, with 28 bases between. The CDR3 region has the DNA TGCGCCAGCAGCCAAGAAGAGGGGGGGTCGGCTTCGTCCCACCTTGATACGCAGTATTTT. It translates to CASSQEEGGSASSHLDTQYF.